This TCR beta chain appears in the sequencing data of a study of STAT5B mutations in CD4+ large granular lymphocyte leukemia. Broader study findings: Top patient clones used TRBV06 genes more often: 8/27 versus 2/35 in controls. No patients shared main leukemic clonotypes, though approximately 26% appeared at low frequency elsewhere.

This clone appeared once. Its antigen is not known. Germline-derived CDR1 and CDR2 are MNHEY and SVGAGI. V lost 4 bases to trimming and J lost 2 bases, with 13 bases between them. The CDR3 covers 15 residues. Controls came from buffy coats of healthy blood donors. This was a survey-level run. TCRdb keeps only in-frame clones here, not all; method: immunoSEQ multiplex PCR. The table lists fewer than 40,000 clones, more than 65% of them singletons, with 2% to 3% in the top ten. What was sequenced was CD4+ T cells from blood buffy coats. The J gene is TRBJ2-3, the V gene TRBV6-5; a weak D match, TRBD1 (6 bases). This receptor was obtained from a human donor in good health. CDR3: CASSFTGTLTDTQYF. The CDR3 region has the DNA TGTGCCAGCAGTTTCACCGGGACACTCACAGATACGCAGTATTTT.